This TCR beta chain is drawn from a study of cytomegalovirus exposure and HLA in healthy donors. Findings and caveats of the study: An analysis was carried out later, and it reportedly showed fewer N-insertions in an Asian-associated ancestry cluster than the 666-donor mean. Some 17,000 TCR beta sequences were associated with HLA alleles at 0.05 false discovery rate in a later analysis.

PCR involved 60 Vbeta and 13 Jbeta primers. TCRdb keeps only in-frame clones here, not all; method: immunoSEQ multiplex PCR. Among approximately 280,000 clones listed, approximately 90% were seen once. In the case of this clone: Its antigen is not identified.

This CDR3 region has 14 residues. From germline, CDR1 is GTSNPN and CDR2 SVGIG (reference sequence). Unmatched junction bases numbered 10, after V lost 6 bases and J lost 4 bases. The receptor's source is a woman under 30 in good health and CMV-seronegative. The material sequenced was PBMCs. The rearrangement links TRBV30 to TRBJ1-2; 8 bases line up with TRBD1. The CDR3: CACQDRGLFYGYTF. In DNA form, the CDR3 reads TGTGCCTGCCAAGACAGGGGACTATTCTATGGCTACACCTTC.